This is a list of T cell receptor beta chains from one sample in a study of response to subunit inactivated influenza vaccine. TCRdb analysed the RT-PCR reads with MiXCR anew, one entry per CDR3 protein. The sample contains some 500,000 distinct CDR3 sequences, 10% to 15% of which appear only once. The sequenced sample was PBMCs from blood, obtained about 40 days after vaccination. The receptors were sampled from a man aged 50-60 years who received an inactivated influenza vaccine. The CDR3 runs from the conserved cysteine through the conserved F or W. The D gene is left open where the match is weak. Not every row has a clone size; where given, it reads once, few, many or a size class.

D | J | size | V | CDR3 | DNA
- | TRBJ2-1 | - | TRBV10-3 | CAISESTGRGPYNEQFF | TGTGCCATCAGTGAGTCGACAGGGCGGGGCCCCTACAATGAGCAGTTCTTC
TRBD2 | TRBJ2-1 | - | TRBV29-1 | CSVRRGKVAGINEQFF | TGCAGCGTTCGAAGAGGGAAGGTAGCGGGAATCAATGAGCAGTTCTTC
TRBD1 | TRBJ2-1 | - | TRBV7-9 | CASSFKGGTGAYNEQFF | TGTGCCAGCAGCTTCAAAGGGGGGACAGGCGCCTACAATGAGCAGTTCTTC
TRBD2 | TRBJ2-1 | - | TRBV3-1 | CASSQDVLAGGQNEQFF | TGTGCCAGCAGCCAAGATGTACTAGCGGGGGGCCAGAATGAGCAGTTCTTC
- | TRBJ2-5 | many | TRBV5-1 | CASRFPGMRETQYF | TGCGCCAGCAGGTTCCCAGGGATGAGAGAGACCCAGTACTTC
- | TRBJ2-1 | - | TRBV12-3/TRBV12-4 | CASSSGEQFF | TGTGCCAGCAGTTCCGGTGAGCAGTTCTTC
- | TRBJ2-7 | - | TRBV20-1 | CSATTQGGDYEQYF | TGCAGTGCAACCACACAAGGCGGTGACTACGAGCAGTACTTC
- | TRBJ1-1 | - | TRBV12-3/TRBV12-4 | CASSSPWGAFF | TGTGCCAGCAGCTCCCCTTGGGGAGCTTTCTTT
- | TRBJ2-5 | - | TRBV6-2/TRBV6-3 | CASRLPQETQYF | TGTGCCAGCAGATTGCCCCAAGAGACCCAGTACTTC
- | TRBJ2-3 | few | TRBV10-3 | CAISAHSGTTGLPDTQYF | TGTGCCATCAGTGCCCACTCCGGGACAACTGGACTCCCAGATACGCAGTATTTT
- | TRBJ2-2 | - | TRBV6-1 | CASALAQNSFTGELFF | TGTGCCAGCGCTTTAGCACAGAACTCCTTCACCGGGGAGCTGTTTTTT
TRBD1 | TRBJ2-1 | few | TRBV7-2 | CASSFDRASNNEQFF | TGTGCCAGCAGCTTTGACAGGGCTTCTAACAATGAGCAGTTCTTC
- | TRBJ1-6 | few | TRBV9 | CASSVGHGSSPLHF | TGTGCCAGCAGCGTAGGACACGGCAGTTCACCCCTCCACTTT
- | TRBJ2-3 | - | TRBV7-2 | CASSRNQKADTQYF | TGTGCCAGCAGCCGGAACCAGAAGGCAGATACGCAGTATTTT
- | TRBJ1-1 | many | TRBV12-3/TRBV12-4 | CASSFRDGHNLAFF | TGTGCCAGCAGTTTCCGGGACGGCCATAACTTGGCTTTCTTT
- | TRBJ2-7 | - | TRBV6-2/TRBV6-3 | CASSYGPSPYEQYF | TGTGCCAGCAGTTACGGACCAAGCCCCTACGAGCAGTACTTC
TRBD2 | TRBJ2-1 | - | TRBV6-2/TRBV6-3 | CASSRLGGSYNEQFF | TGTGCCAGCAGCCGCCTCGGGGGGTCCTACAATGAGCAGTTCTTC
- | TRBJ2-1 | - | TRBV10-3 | CAISLSATRKRTYNEQFF | TGTGCCATCAGTTTGTCGGCTACTAGAAAGAGGACCTACAATGAGCAGTTCTTC
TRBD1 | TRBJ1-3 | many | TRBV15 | CATKPGQGALATGNTIYF | TGTGCCACCAAACCGGGACAGGGGGCTTTGGCGACTGGAAACACCATATATTTT
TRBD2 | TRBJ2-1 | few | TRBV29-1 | CSVEDIKRGRIYEQFF | TGCAGCGTTGAAGACATAAAGCGGGGGAGAATCTATGAGCAGTTCTTC
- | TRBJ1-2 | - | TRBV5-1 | CASGNVGLLNYGYTF | TGCGCCAGCGGCAATGTTGGCCTGTTGAACTATGGCTACACCTTC
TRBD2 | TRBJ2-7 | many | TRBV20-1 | CSARDGLAYEQYF | TGCAGTGCTAGAGATGGACTAGCTTACGAGCAGTACTTC
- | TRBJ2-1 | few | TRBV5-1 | CASNPNFRRYNEQFF | TGCGCCAGCAACCCTAACTTCCGGCGGTACAATGAGCAGTTCTTC
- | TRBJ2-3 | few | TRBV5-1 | CASRRRGSGAPGDTQYF | TGCGCCAGCCGACGCCGAGGATCGGGGGCGCCCGGAGATACGCAGTATTTT
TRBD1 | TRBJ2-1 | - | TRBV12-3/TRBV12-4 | CASSYRGQNEQFF | TGTGCCAGCAGTTACAGGGGGCAAAATGAGCAGTTCTTC
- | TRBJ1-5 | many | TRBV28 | CASSPRGLQPQHF | TGTGCCAGCAGTCCCCGGGGACTTCAGCCCCAGCATTTT
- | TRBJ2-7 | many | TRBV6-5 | CASSYRDYTYEQYF | TGTGCCAGCAGTTACCGAGACTACACCTACGAGCAGTACTTC
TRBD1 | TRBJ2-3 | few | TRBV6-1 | CASSDSRGRPTDTQYF | TGTGCCAGCAGTGATTCAAGGGGGCGCCCCACAGATACGCAGTATTTT
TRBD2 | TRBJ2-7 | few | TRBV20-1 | CSARGSGTPREQYF | TGCAGTGCTAGAGGTAGCGGGACCCCTCGCGAGCAGTACTTC
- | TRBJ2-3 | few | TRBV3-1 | CASSQVPADTQYF | TGTGCCAGCAGCCAAGTTCCAGCAGATACGCAGTATTTT
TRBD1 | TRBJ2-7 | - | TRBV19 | CASSGRQGARYEQYF | TGTGCCAGTAGTGGGAGACAGGGGGCGCGTTACGAGCAGTACTTC
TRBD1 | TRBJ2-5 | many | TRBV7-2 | CASSLASGQKETQYF | TGTGCCAGCAGCTTAGCGTCGGGACAGAAAGAGACCCAGTACTTC
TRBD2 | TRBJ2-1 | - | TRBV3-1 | CASSQTGASGGSSYNEQFF | TGTGCCAGCAGCCAAACGGGGGCTAGCGGGGGAAGCTCCTACAATGAGCAGTTCTTC
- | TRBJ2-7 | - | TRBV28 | CASSLRVHEQYF | TGTGCCAGCAGCCTCAGGGTCCACGAGCAGTACTTC
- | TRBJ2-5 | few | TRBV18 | CASSTKGETQYF | TGTGCCAGCTCTACCAAAGGGGAGACCCAGTACTTC